This TCR beta chain emerged from a study of control samples from healthy donors and cancer patients. Germline CDR1 reads SNHLY; CDR2 reads FYNNEI. CDR3 size: 14 residues. V lost 3 bases, J lost 5 bases, and 13 bases lay in between. Clones were sequenced by immunoSEQ multiplex PCR, and TCRdb holds only the in-frame ones, with some missing. Here the sample spans 100,000 to 150,000 clones, about 90% being singletons. Sequenced sample: blood. This chain uses TRBV2 with TRBJ2-5; the D is unclear. The TCR originated in a woman aged 50 to 60 in good health. CDR3 in DNA: TGTGCCAGCAGTGAGGGCCCGAACCGGGAGACCCAGTACTTC. Translation gives CASSEGPNRETQYF.